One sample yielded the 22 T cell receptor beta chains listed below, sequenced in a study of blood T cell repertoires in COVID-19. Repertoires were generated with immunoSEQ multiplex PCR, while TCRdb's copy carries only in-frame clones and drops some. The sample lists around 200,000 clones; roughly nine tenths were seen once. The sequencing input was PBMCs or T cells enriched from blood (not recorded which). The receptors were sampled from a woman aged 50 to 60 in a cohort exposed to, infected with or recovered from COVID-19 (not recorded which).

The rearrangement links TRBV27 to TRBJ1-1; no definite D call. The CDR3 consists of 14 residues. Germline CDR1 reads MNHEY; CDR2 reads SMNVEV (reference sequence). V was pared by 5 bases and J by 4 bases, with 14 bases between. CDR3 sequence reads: CASSPSRVGTEAFF. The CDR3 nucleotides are TGTGCCAGCAGTCCATCGCGGGTAGGCACTGAAGCTTTCTTT.

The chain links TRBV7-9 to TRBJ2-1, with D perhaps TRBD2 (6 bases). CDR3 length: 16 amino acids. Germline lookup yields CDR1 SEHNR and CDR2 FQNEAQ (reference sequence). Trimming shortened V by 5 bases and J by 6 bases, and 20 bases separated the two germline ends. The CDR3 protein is CASSQLPRGLGNEQFF. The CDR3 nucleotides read TGTGCCAGCAGCCAACTCCCCCGGGGGTTGGGCAATGAGCAGTTCTTC.

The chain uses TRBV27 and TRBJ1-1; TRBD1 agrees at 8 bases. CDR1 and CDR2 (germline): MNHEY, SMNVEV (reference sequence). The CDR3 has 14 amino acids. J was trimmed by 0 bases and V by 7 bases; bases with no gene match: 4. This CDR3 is CASKGDRLNTEAFF. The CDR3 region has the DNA TGTGCCAGCAAAGGGGACAGGTTGAACACTGAAGCTTTCTTT.

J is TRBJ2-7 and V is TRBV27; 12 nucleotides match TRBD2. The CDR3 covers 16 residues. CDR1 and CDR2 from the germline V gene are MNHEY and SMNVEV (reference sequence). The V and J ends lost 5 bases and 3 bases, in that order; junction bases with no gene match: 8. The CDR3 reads CASSGLAGTAYYEQYF. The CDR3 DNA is TGTGCCAGCAGTGGACTAGCGGGGACGGCCTACTACGAGCAGTACTTC.

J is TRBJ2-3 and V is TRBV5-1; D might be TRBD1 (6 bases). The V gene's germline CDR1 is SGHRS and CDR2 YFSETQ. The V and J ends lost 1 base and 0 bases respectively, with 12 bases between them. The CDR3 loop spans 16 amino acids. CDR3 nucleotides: TGCGCCAGCAGCTTGTACGGGACAACTAGCACAGATACGCAGTATTTT. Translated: CASSLYGTTSTDTQYF.

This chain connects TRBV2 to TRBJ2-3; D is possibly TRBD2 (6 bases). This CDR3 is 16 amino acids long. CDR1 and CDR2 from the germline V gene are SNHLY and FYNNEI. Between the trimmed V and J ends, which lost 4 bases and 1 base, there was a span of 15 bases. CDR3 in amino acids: CASSGGLLPGTDTQYF. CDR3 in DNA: TGTGCCAGCAGTGGGGGACTTCTCCCGGGCACAGATACGCAGTATTTT.

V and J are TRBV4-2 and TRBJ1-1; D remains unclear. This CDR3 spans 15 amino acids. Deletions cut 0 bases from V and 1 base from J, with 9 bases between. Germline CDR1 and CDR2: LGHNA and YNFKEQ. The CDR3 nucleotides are TGTGCCAGCAGCCAAGATTGGGGAGGGAACACTGAAGCTTTCTTT. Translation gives CASSQDWGGNTEAFF.

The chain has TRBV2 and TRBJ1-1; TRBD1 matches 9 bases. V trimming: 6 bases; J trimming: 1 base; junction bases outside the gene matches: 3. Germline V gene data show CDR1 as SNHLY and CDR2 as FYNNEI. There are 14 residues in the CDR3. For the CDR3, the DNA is TGTGCCAGCAGGGCGACAGGGGGGAACACTGAAGCTTTCTTT. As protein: CASRATGGNTEAFF.

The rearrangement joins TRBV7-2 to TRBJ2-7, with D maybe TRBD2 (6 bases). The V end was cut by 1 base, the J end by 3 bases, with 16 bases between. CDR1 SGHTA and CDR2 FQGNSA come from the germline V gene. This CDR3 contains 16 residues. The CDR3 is CASSLEGTQTNYEQYF. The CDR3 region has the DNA TGTGCCAGCAGCTTAGAGGGGACTCAAACCAACTACGAGCAGTACTTC.

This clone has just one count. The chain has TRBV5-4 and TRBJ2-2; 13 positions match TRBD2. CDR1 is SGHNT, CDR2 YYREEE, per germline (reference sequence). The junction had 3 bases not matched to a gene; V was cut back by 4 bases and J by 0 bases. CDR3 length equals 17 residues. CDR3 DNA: TGTGCCAGCAGCAAGACTAGCGGGGGGCCGAACACCGGGGAGCTGTTTTTT. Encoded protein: CASSKTSGGPNTGELFF.

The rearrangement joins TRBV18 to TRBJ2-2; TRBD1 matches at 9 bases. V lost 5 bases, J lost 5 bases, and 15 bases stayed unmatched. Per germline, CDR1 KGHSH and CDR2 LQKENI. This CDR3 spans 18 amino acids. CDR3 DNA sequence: TGTGCCAGCTCAATGCGACCAAACCGGGACAGGGTGACCGGGGAGCTGTTTTTT. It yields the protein CASSMRPNRDRVTGELFF.

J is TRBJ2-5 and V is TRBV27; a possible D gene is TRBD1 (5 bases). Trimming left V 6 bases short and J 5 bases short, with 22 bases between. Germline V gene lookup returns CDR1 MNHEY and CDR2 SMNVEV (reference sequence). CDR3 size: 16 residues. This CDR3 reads CASRSFGGREMETQYF. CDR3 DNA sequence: TGTGCCAGCAGAAGTTTTGGCGGCAGGGAAATGGAGACCCAGTACTTC.

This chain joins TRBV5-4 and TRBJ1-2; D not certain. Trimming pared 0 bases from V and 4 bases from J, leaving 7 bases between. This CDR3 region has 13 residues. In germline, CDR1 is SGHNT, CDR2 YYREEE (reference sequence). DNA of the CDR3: TGTGCCAGCAGCTTGGCCGGGGTCTATGGCTACACCTTC. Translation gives CASSLAGVYGYTF.

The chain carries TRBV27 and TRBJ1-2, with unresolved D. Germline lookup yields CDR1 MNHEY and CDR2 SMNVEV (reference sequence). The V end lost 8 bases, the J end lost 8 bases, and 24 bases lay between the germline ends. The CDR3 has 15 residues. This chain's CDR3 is CASSQAGRSMLGYTF. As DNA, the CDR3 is TGTGCCAGCTCCCAAGCGGGTCGGAGTATGTTGGGCTACACCTTC.

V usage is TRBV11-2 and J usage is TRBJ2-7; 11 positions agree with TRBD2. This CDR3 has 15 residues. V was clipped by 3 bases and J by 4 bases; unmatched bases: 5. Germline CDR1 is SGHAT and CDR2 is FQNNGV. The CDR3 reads CASSFSGGGNYEQYF. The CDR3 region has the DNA TGTGCCAGCAGCTTTAGCGGGGGGGGGAATTACGAGCAGTACTTC.

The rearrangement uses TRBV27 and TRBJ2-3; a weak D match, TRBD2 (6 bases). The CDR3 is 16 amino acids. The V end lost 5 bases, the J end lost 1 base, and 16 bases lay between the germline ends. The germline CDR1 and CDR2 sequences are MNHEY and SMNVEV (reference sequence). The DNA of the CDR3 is TGTGCCAGCAGTAAACGGGGGTCTCGGCGCACAGATACGCAGTATTTT. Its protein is CASSKRGSRRTDTQYF.

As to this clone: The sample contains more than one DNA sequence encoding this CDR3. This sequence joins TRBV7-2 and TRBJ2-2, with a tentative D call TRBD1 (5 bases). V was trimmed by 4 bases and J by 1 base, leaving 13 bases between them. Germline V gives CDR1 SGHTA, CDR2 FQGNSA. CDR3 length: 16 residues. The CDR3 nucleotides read TGTGCCAGCAGCTCCCAGGGCAGGTTGAACACCGGGGAGCTGTTTTTT. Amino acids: CASSSQGRLNTGELFF.

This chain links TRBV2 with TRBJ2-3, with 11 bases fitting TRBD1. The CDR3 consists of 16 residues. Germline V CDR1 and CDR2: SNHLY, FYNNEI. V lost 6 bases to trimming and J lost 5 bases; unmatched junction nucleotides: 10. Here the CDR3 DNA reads TGTGCCAGCAGCGCTGGGACAGGGGGTCGCGGAGATACGCAGTATTTT. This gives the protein CASSAGTGGRGDTQYF.

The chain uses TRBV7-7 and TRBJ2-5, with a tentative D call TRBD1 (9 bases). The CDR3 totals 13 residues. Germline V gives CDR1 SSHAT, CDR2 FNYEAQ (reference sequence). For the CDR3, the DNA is TGTGCTAGCGGGACAGGGACCCAAGAGACCCAGTACTTC. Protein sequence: CASGTGTQETQYF.

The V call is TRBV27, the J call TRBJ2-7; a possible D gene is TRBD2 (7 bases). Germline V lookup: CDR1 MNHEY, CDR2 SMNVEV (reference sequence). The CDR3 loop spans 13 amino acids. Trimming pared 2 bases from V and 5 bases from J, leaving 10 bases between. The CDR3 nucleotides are TGTGCCAGCAGTTTACGGGGGGCGGACGAGCAGTACTTC. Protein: CASSLRGADEQYF.

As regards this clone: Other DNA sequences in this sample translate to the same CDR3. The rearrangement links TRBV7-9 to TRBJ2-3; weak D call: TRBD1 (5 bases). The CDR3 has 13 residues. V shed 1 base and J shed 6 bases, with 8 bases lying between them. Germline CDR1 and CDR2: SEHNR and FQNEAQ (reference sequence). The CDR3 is CASSLGAGDTQYF. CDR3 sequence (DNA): TGTGCCAGCAGCTTAGGCGCAGGGGATACGCAGTATTTT.

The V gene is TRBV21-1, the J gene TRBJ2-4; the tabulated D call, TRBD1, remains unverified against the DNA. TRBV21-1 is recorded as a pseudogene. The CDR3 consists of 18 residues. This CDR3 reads CASTSATGDRLAKNIQYF. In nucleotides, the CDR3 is TGTGCCAGCACCTCGGCGACAGGGGACAGATTAGCCAAAAACATTCAGTACTTC.